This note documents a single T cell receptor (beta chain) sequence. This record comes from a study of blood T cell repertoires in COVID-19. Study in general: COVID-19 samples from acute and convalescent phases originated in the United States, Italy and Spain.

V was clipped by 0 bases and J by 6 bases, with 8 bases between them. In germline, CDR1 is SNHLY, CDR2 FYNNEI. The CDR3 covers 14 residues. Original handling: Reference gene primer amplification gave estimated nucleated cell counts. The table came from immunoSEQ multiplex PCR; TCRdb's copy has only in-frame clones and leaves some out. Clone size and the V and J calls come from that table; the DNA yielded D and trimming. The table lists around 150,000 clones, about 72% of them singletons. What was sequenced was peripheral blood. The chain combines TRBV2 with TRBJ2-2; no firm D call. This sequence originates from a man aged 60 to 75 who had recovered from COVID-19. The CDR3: CASSEAQRAGELFF. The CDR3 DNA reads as TGTGCCAGCAGTGAAGCGCAACGAGCCGGGGAGCTGTTTTTT.